These 23 T cell receptor beta chains share one sample of origin, sequenced in a study of T cells in Graves' hyperthyroidism and ophthalmopathy. Researchers took RNA transcripts and amplified the TCR beta CDR3 regions from them. The HTBI primer set drove a first-round RT-PCR of the TCR CDR3. MiXCR, applied by TCRdb to the multiplex PCR reads, yields one record per CDR3 protein. The data show approximately 430,000 distinct CDR3 sequences, about 15% seen once. What was sequenced was blood. The receptors originated from a young woman with Graves' hyperthyroidism.

Note on this clonotype: Given a much more abundant clone one base away, this may be a read error. V gene TRBV6-2 or TRBV6-3 combines with J gene TRBJ2-2; D perhaps matches TRBD1 (7 bases). Germline CDR1 MNHEY, CDR2 SVGEGT. Trimming shortened V by 8 bases and J by 5 bases, and 24 bases separated the two germline ends. The CDR3 sequence is 17 residues long. CDR3 region: CASLPGTSRGSTGELFF. CDR3 coding DNA: TGTGCCAGCCTCCCGGGCACTAGCAGGGGGAGTACCGGGGAGCTGTTTTTT.

This clonotype occurred a few times. A much larger clone sits a single nucleotide away, making a read error possible. The V gene is TRBV7-9, the J gene TRBJ2-7; weak D call: TRBD2 (7 bases). The ends were cut back, 1 base at V and 5 bases at J, with 21 bases in the middle. The CDR3 spans 17 residues. CDR1 and CDR2 (germline): SEHNR, FQNEAQ (reference sequence). The CDR3 DNA follows: TGTGCCAGCAGCTTAGGATTGGGATGGGGGGGCAGCGACGAGCAGTACTTC. It is translated as CASSLGLGWGGSDEQYF.

The sample holds a few counts of this clonotype. V is TRBV5-1 and J is TRBJ2-1; D is unresolved. Germline values: CDR1 SGHRS, CDR2 YFSETQ. This CDR3 region has 15 residues. V was clipped by 0 bases and J by 0 bases, with 7 bases between them. The CDR3 region has the DNA TGCGCCAGCAGCTTGGCCCTTCGCTCCTACAATGAGCAGTTCTTC. It specifies CASSLALRSYNEQFF.

This clonotype was counted many times. This chain joins TRBV5-1 and TRBJ1-1; TRBD1 matches at 9 bases. V lost 8 bases, J lost 8 bases, and 7 bases stayed unmatched. CDR1 and CDR2 (germline): SGHRS, YFSETQ. CDR3 size: 12 residues. The CDR3 nucleotides read TGCGCCAGTGCGGTACAGGGGGCGGAAGCTTTCTTT. The encoded protein is CASAVQGAEAFF.

The chain joins TRBV6-2 or TRBV6-3 to TRBJ2-1; perhaps TRBD1 as D (6 bases). CDR1 and CDR2 (germline): MNHEY, SVGEGT. The CDR3 consists of 15 residues. Trimming took 2 bases from V and 2 from J, leaving 10 bases between them. This CDR3 reads CASSYGPGAYNEQFF. For the CDR3, the DNA is TGTGCCAGCAGTTACGGGCCAGGGGCCTACAATGAGCAGTTCTTC.

This clonotype was counted many times. This chain links TRBV2 with TRBJ2-2; no clear D. Germline values: CDR1 SNHLY, CDR2 FYNNEI. The CDR3 covers 15 residues. V lost 4 bases to trimming and J lost 5 bases, with 14 bases between them. CDR3 sequence: CASSGDKLGTGELFF. The CDR3 region has the DNA TGTGCCAGCAGTGGAGATAAACTGGGGACCGGGGAGCTGTTTTTT.

This clonotype was counted at least ten times. V and J are TRBV7-2 and TRBJ2-1; D is unresolved. The CDR3 is 16 residues long. The ends were cut back, 1 base at V and 8 bases at J, with 18 bases in the middle. CDR1 is SGHTA, CDR2 FQGNSA, per germline. As DNA, the CDR3 is TGTGCCAGCAGCTTAGGTGGCCAGGTAGAGCTTTATGAGCAGTTCTTC. This encodes CASSLGGQVELYEQFF.

This clonotype was seen only a few times. This clone may be a read error of a much larger clone one base away. The chain employs TRBV30 and TRBJ1-4; D remains ambiguous. CDR1 and CDR2 (germline): GTSNPN, SVGIG (reference sequence). V lost 0 bases and J 8 bases, leaving 10 bases between the germline ends. The CDR3 contains 13 residues. CDR3 sequence: CAWSVTALEKLFF. CDR3 nucleotide sequence: TGTGCCTGGAGTGTAACGGCCCTGGAAAAACTGTTTTTT. The variable domain in full, completed from reference TRBV30 and TRBJ1-4, reads SQTIHQWPATLVQPVGSPLSLECTVEGTSNPNLYWYRQAAGRGLQLLFYSVGIGQISSEVPQNLSASRPQDRQFILSSKKLLLSDSGFYLCAWSVTALEKLFFGSGTQLSVL.

This clonotype was detected only a few times. This chain connects TRBV6-1 to TRBJ1-1; 7 bases are shared with TRBD1. V gave up 11 bases and J gave up 6 bases; unmatched junction bases: 18. The CDR3 has 15 amino acids. CDR1 and CDR2 from the germline V gene are MNHNS and SASEGT. This CDR3 reads CAGEGAAGFTAEAFF. The CDR3 nucleotides are TGTGCCGGGGAGGGGGCAGCGGGTTTTACGGCTGAAGCTTTCTTT.

The genes are TRBV18 and TRBJ1-5, with 7 bases fitting TRBD1. CDR1 and CDR2 (germline): KGHSH, LQKENI. The V gene end was trimmed by 2 bases and the J gene end by 3 bases; junction bases not matched to a gene: 4. This CDR3 is 15 amino acids long. CDR3 DNA sequence: TGTGCCAGCTCACCAACAGGGGCACTCAATCAGCCCCAGCATTTT. Translating it yields CASSPTGALNQPQHF.

Points on this clonotype: A read error may account for a junction end that differs from germline. V gene TRBV5-1 combines with J gene TRBJ2-7, with a possible D match to TRBD1 (7 bases). The length of the CDR3 is 13 residues. CDR1 is SGHRS and CDR2 is YFSETQ in the germline V gene. The CDR3 DNA sequence: TGTGACAGCAGCTTGGAGGGGGCGAGGGAGCAGTACTTC. Encoded protein: CDSSLEGAREQYF.

This clonotype was seen repeatedly, ten times or more. This rearrangement joins TRBV27 to TRBJ2-7; 9 positions match TRBD1. V lost 5 bases and J lost 5; bases outside the gene matches: 13. Germline CDR1 MNHEY, CDR2 SMNVEV (reference sequence). This CDR3 region has 16 residues. CDR3 sequence reads: CASSTARGTGMHEQYF. The CDR3 DNA reads TGTGCCAGCAGTACCGCTAGAGGGACAGGGATGCACGAGCAGTACTTC.

This chain connects TRBV4-1 to TRBJ2-7; D is uncertain. Looked up from germline, CDR1 is MGHRA and CDR2 is YSYEKL. Trimming shortened V by 0 bases and J by 1 base, and 10 bases separated the two germline ends. The CDR3 extends over 15 amino acids. CDR3 residues: CASSQERGLSYEQYF. The CDR3 nucleotides are TGCGCCAGCAGCCAAGAGCGAGGCTTATCCTACGAGCAGTACTTC.

This clonotype came up many times. This sequence joins TRBV6-1 and TRBJ1-1, with D perhaps TRBD1 (6 bases). The ends were cut back, 1 base at V and 4 bases at J, with 13 bases in the middle. This CDR3 contains 15 residues. Germline CDR1 and CDR2: MNHNS and SASEGT. The chain's CDR3 is CASSEGPGALTEAFF. Here the CDR3 DNA reads TGTGCCAGCAGTGAAGGCCCGGGGGCGCTCACTGAAGCTTTCTTT.

The V and J genes are TRBV15 and TRBJ2-2, with D uncertain. The V gene's germline CDR1 is LNHNV and CDR2 YYDKDF (reference sequence). With 0 bases removed from V and 6 bases from J, the gap between germline ends came to 11 bases. The CDR3 has 15 amino acids. The CDR3, as DNA: TGTGCCACCAGCAGAGATCTATCAGGCGCCGGGGAGCTGTTTTTT. Amino acids: CATSRDLSGAGELFF.

This clonotype was detected many times. This chain uses TRBV27 with TRBJ2-1, with D possibly being TRBD2 (6 bases). The germline gives CDR1 MNHEY, CDR2 SMNVEV (reference sequence). The ends were cut back, 3 bases at V and 4 bases at J, with 13 bases in the middle. The CDR3 length is 15 residues. The CDR3 is CASSFSGDQYNEQFF. The CDR3 DNA reads as TGTGCCAGCAGTTTTTCGGGGGACCAGTACAATGAGCAGTTCTTC.

This clonotype was observed many times. The V and J genes are TRBV19 and TRBJ1-2; D is possibly TRBD1 (5 bases). CDR3 length equals 15 residues. Trimming took 5 bases from V and 7 from J, leaving 20 bases between them. CDR1 LNHDA and CDR2 SQIVND come from the germline V gene (reference sequence). In DNA, the CDR3 is TGTGCCAGTAGTGCGTCTCCCCAGGGCCAGGGTGGCTACACCTTC. This translates into CASSASPQGQGGYTF.

The chain uses TRBV7-9 and TRBJ2-7; a weak D match, TRBD1 (6 bases). Trimming took 5 bases from V and 3 from J, leaving 23 bases between them. The length of the CDR3 is 17 residues. The germline CDR1 and CDR2 sequences are SEHNR and FQNEAQ (reference sequence). CDR3 sequence reads: CASSPGAGAGALYEQYF. Written as DNA, the CDR3 is TGTGCCAGCAGCCCAGGGGCGGGCGCAGGGGCCCTCTACGAGCAGTACTTC.

This clonotype was recorded many times. The chain carries TRBV12-3 or TRBV12-4 and TRBJ2-5; D gene ambiguous. This CDR3 has 10 amino acids. Trimming stripped 4 bases from V and 7 bases from J, with 4 bases between. The chain's CDR3 is CASSSGTQYF. The DNA of the CDR3 is TGTGCCAGCAGTTCAGGGACCCAGTACTTC.

This clonotype was seen many times. The chain is built from TRBV7-9 and TRBJ2-3, with D possibly TRBD1 on 6 matching bases. Germline loops: CDR1 SEHNR, CDR2 FQNEAQ (reference sequence). Deletions cut 0 bases from V and 7 bases from J, with 17 bases between. The CDR3 length is 16 residues. CDR3 sequence (DNA): TGTGCCAGCAGCTTAGCGCAAACAGGGCGAGAGCATACGCAGTATTTT. Encoded protein: CASSLAQTGREHTQYF.

This rearrangement joins TRBV5-1 to TRBJ1-1; 8 bases line up with TRBD1. Germline-derived CDR1 and CDR2 are SGHRS and YFSETQ. V was clipped by 3 bases and J by 6 bases; unmatched bases: 7. CDR3 length: 14 residues. The DNA for the CDR3 is TGCGCCAGCAGCTCGGAGCCCAGGGGGCCTGAAGCTTTCTTT. It translates to CASSSEPRGPEAFF.

This clonotype was detected many times. The J gene is TRBJ2-7, the V gene TRBV5-6, with D hard to call. V lost 5 bases to trimming and J lost 7 bases, with 10 bases between them. Germline values: CDR1 SGHDT, CDR2 YYEEEE. The CDR3 covers 11 residues. Here the CDR3 reads CASRHHREQYF. The CDR3, as DNA: TGTGCCAGCAGACACCACAGAGAGCAGTACTTC.

This clonotype was found many times. The chain combines TRBV10-3 with TRBJ1-2, with 8 bases matching TRBD1. This CDR3 contains 14 residues. CDR1 and CDR2 (germline): ENHRY, SYGVKD. The V gene end was trimmed by 10 bases and the J gene end by 1 base; junction bases not matched to a gene: 8. CDR3 in DNA: TGTGCCACCGGACAGGGAATTTTTAACTATGGCTACACCTTC. This translates into CATGQGIFNYGYTF.